A selection of T cell receptor beta chains follows, all from one sample in a study of T cell responses to AZD1222 COVID-19 vaccine. The data were produced by immunoSEQ multiplex PCR, yet TCRdb's version contains in-frame clones alone and is incomplete. Here the sample spans about 42,000 clones, 88% being singletons. The material was peripheral blood, obtained 28 days after the second AZD1222 dose. The receptors were sampled from an adult who received the AZD1222 COVID-19 vaccine. CDR3s include the opening cysteine and the closing phenylalanine or tryptophan. The size field is filled for only some rows; it gives once, few, many or a size class.

CDR3	size	V
CASRGRGGPNTGELFF	once	TRBV5-6
CASSLLSGIGTGELFF	NA	TRBV11-3
CASSLAGQEKLFF	NA	TRBV5-1
CASRRALGGMQYF	NA	TRBV27
CASRQGGPLSGNTIYF	NA	TRBV28
CASSPSGVKDEQFF	NA	TRBV5-1
CATSQTTSRGNEQFF	NA	TRBV24-1
CASSARLAGDTEAFF	NA	TRBV9
CAWSVIQGGTEAFF	NA	TRBV30
CASSYPPGQGYEQYF	NA	TRBV6-2/TRBV6-3
CASRREPNSPLHF	NA	TRBV2
CASSLGRPNSPLHF	NA	TRBV6-5
CASSEGVLDSGYTF	NA	TRBV9
CASSRGEHGYTF	once	TRBV4-2
CASSLSGGTYNEQFF	NA	TRBV19
CASSYRGTGIDEQYF	NA	TRBV6-2/TRBV6-3
CASSFIDPPYGYTF	NA	TRBV27
CASSLASDTQYF	NA	TRBV5-1
CASSFGTGRNSPLHF	NA	TRBV28
CASSRTGGGHNSPLHF	once	TRBV7-9
CSARSGHEQYF	NA	TRBV20-1
CASSAPGQQLYGYTF	NA	TRBV3-1/TRBV3-2
CASSYSGYGYTEAFF	few	TRBV6-5
CASSIAGTGITEAFF	few	TRBV19
CASSPDADTQYF	NA	TRBV7-9
CASSLSHEQFF	NA	TRBV12-3/TRBV12-4
CASSARGQAGELFF	NA	TRBV9
CASTTPGQDYEQYF	NA	TRBV5-6
CASSFRGGRSETQYF	NA	TRBV5-4
CASSHGGNTEAFF	NA	TRBV3-1/TRBV3-2
CASRPGQVTGELFF	NA	TRBV6-5
CASSLAGYGYTF	NA	TRBV5-1
CASSLAGYNSPLHF	NA	TRBV7-8
CASSESFLPGELFF	NA	TRBV2
CASPDTRTGEAFF	NA	TRBV28
CASSLKAGPGANVLTF	NA	TRBV7-3
CASSPGQGGNQPQHF	NA	TRBV11-2
CASSFKWQPISYEQYF	once	TRBV27
CASSLDSYTEAFF	NA	TRBV5-1
CAWSDLGQGNTEAFF	NA	TRBV30
CSASLNPGNTGELFF	NA	TRBV20-1
CASSQYGGRGVGELFF	NA	TRBV14
CASSKRTSGRRDEQFF	NA	TRBV21-1
CASSYTGNNSPLHF	NA	TRBV7-2
CASSLDTGFSNEQFF	NA	TRBV11-3
CSASTAVEQYF	few	TRBV20-1
CASSFGLAGQETQYF	NA	TRBV5-1
CASRGRSGEKLFF	NA	TRBV6-5
CASSPGLLYEQYF	NA	TRBV7-8
CASSRTGDNQPQHF	once	TRBV5-6
CASSRDNNNEKLFF	NA	TRBV5-1
CASSQTGTGGEWMYNEQFF	NA	TRBV4-2
CASSVTQGTPSGNTIYF	NA	TRBV6-4
CASSYNSGSQPQHF	few	TRBV6-5